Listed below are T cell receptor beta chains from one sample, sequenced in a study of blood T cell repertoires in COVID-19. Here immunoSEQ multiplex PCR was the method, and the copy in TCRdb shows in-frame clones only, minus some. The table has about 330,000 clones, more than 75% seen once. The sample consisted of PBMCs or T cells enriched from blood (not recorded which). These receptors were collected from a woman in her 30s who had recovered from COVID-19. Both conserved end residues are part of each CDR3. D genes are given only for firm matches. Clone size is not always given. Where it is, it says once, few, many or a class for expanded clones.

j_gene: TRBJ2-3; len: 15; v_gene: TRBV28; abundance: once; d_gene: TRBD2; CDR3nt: TGTGCCAGCAGTCCGCGGGGGGCAAGCACAGATACGCAGTATTTT; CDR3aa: CASSPRGASTDTQYF
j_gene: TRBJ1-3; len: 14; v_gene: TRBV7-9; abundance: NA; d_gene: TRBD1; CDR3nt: TGTGCCAGCAGCTTGGACAGGGAGGGTGACACCATATATTTT; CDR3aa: CASSLDREGDTIYF
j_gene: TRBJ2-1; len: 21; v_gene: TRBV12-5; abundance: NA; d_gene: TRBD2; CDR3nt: TGTGCTAGTGGTTTGGTACGAAGGGGATTGATAGCGGGGGGGCCCTACAATGAGCAGTTCTTC; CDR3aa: CASGLVRRGLIAGGPYNEQFF
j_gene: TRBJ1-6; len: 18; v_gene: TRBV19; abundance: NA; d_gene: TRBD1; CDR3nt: TGTGCCAGTAGTTTCGCCGGGACAGGGCTCGATCGTGGTTCACCCCTCCACTTT; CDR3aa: CASSFAGTGLDRGSPLHF
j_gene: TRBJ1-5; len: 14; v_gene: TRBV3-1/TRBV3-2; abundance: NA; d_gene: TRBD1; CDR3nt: TGTGCCAGCAGCCGGGACAGTAGCAATCAGCCCCAGCATTTT; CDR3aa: CASSRDSSNQPQHF
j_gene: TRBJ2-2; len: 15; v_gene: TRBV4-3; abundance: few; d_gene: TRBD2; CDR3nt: TGCGCCAGCAGCCCCCCAGCGGGGGCCCCCGGGGAGCTGTTTTTT; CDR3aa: CASSPPAGAPGELFF
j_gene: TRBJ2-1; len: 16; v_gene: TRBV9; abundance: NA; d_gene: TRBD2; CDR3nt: TGTGCCAGCAGCGTAGGGCTAGCGGGGGGAGGGAATGAGCAGTTCTTC; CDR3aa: CASSVGLAGGGNEQFF
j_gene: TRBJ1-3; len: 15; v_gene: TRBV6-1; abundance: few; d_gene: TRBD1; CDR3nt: TGTGCCAGCAGTGAAGCGGGACAGTCGGGCTACACCATATATTTT; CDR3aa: CASSEAGQSGYTIYF
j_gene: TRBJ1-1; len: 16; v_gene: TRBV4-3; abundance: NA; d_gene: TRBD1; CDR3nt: TGCGCCAGCAGCCAAGATCCAGGACAGGGATACACTGAAGCTTTCTTT; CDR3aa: CASSQDPGQGYTEAFF
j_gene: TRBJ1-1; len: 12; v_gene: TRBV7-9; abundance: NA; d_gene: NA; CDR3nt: TGTGCCAGCAGCAAGAGCGGAGCTGAAGCTTTCTTT; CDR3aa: CASSKSGAEAFF
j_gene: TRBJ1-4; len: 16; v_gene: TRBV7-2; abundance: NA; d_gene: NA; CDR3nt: TGTGCCAGCAGCTACCGTGATGGAGGGATAAGGGAAAAACTGTTTTTT; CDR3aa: CASSYRDGGIREKLFF
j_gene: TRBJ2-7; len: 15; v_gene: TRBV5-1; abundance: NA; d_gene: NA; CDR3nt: TGCGCCAGCAGCCCGGGGACTGTTAGAGCCTACGAGCAGTACTTC; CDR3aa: CASSPGTVRAYEQYF
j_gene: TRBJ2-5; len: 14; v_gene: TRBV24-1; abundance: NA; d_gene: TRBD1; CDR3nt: TGTGCCACCAGTGACGCCACAGGGGGAGAGACCCAGTACTTC; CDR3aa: CATSDATGGETQYF
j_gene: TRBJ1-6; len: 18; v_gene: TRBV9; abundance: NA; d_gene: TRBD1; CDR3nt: TGTGCCAGCAGCACTCGGACAGGGGGCGAGGTATATAATTCACCCCTCCACTTT; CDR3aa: CASSTRTGGEVYNSPLHF
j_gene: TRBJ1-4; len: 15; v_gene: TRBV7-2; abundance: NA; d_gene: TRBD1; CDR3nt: TGTGCCAGCAGCTTAATGACAGGGAGGACTGAAAAACTGTTTTTT; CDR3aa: CASSLMTGRTEKLFF
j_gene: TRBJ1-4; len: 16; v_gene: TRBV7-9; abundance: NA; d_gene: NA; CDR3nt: TGTGCCAGCAGCCTGGGACACCCTGGCACTAATGAAAAACTGTTTTTT; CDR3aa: CASSLGHPGTNEKLFF
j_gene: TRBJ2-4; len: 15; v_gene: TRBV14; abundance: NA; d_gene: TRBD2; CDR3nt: TGTGCCAGCAGCTCAGACAGCGGGGGGGCACGCATTCAGTACTTC; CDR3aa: CASSSDSGGARIQYF
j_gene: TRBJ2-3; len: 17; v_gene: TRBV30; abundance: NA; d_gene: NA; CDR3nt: TGTGCCTGGAGCCGTTCCCCGGGGCAGGGGGGTACAGATACGCAGTATTTT; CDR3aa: CAWSRSPGQGGTDTQYF
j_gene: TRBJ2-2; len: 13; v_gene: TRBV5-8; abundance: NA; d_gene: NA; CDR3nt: TGTGCCAGCAGCGTGACAGTCACCGGGGAGCTGTTTTTT; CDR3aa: CASSVTVTGELFF
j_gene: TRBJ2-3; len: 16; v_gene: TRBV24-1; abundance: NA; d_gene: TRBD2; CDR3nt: TGTGCCACCAGTGATCCCGGAGCGGGGGGGGAAGATACGCAGTATTTT; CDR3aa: CATSDPGAGGEDTQYF
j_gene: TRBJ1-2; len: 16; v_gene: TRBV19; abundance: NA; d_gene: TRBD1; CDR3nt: TGTGCCAGTACCTTGCCCGGACAGGGGGCTAACTATGGCTACACCTTC; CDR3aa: CASTLPGQGANYGYTF
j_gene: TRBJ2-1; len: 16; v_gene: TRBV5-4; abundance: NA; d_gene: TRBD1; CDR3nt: TGTGCCAGCAGTGCCGGACAGGAGCCCTCCTACAATGAGCAGTTCTTC; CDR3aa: CASSAGQEPSYNEQFF
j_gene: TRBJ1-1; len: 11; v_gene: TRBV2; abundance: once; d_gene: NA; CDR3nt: TGTGCCAGCAGTGAACAGGGGGAAGCTTTCTTT; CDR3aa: CASSEQGEAFF
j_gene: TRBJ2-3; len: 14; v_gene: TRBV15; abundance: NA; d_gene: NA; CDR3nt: TGTGCCACCAGCAGTGCTAGCCTCGCAGATACGCAGTATTTT; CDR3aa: CATSSASLADTQYF
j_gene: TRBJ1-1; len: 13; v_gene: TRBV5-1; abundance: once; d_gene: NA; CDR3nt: TGCGCCAGCAGCTTCTCCAGGGACACTGAAGCTTTCTTT; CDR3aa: CASSFSRDTEAFF
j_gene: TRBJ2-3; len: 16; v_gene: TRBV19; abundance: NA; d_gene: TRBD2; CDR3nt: TGTGCCAGTAGCGACACGGGGGGGCTGAGCGGGGATACGCAGTATTTT; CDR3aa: CASSDTGGLSGDTQYF
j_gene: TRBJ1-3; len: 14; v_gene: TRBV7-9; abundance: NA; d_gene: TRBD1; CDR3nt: TGTGCCAGCAGCCCTCGTGGGACAGGTGACACCATATATTTT; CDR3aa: CASSPRGTGDTIYF
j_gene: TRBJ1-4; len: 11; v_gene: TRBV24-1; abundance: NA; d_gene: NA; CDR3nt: TGTGCCACCAGCCAAAATGAAAAACTGTTTTTT; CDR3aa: CATSQNEKLFF
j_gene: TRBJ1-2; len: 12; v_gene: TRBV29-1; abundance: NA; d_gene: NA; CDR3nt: TGCAGCGTTGAGCGGGGGAACTATGGCTACACCTTC; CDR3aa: CSVERGNYGYTF
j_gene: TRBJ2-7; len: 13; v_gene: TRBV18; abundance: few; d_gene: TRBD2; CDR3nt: TGTGCCAGCTCACGGGGACTAGAGTACGAGCAGTACTTC; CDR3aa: CASSRGLEYEQYF
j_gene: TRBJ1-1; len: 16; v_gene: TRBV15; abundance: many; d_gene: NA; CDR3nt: TGTGCCACCAGCAGAGATTTCAGGGGTTGGGACACTGAAGCTTTCTTT; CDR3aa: CATSRDFRGWDTEAFF
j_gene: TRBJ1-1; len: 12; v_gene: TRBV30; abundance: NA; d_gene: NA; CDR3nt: TGTGCCTGGAGTGAGGGGCCTGGTGGGGCTTTCTTT; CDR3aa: CAWSEGPGGAFF
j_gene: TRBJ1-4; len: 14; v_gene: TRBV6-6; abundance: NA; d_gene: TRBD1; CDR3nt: TGTGCCAGCATTGGGACAGCCTCTAATGAAAAACTGTTTTTT; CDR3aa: CASIGTASNEKLFF
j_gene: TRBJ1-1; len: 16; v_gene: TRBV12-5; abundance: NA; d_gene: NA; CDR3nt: TGTGCTAGTGGTTCCCCGGGGGGCGTATCGGGCACTGAAGCTTTCTTT; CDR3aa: CASGSPGGVSGTEAFF
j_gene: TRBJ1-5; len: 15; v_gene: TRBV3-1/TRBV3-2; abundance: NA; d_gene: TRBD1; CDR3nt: TGTGCCAGCAGCCAGGGGACAGGGGGCAGGCAGCCCCAGCATTTT; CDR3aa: CASSQGTGGRQPQHF
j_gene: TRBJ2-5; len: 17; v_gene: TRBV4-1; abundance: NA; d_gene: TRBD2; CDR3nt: TGCGCCAGCAGCCAAGAAGGAGTAGCGGGGGGTCAAGAGACCCAGTACTTC; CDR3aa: CASSQEGVAGGQETQYF
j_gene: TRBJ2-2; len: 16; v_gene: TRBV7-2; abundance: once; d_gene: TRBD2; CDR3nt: TGTGCCAGCAGCTTTCGACTAGCGGGGCACACCGGGGAGCTGTTTTTT; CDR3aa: CASSFRLAGHTGELFF
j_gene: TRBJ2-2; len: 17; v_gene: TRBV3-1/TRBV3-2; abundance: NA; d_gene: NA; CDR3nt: TGTGCCAGCAGCCAAGGGCTTGGAGAAGGAGAGACCGGGGAGCTGTTTTTT; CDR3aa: CASSQGLGEGETGELFF
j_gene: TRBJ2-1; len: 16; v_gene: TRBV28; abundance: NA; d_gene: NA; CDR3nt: TGTGCCAGCAGTCCCTTCGGCGGACAGACGTACAATGAGCAGTTCTTC; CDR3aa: CASSPFGGQTYNEQFF
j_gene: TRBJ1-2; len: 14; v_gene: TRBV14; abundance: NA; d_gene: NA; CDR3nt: TGTGCCAGCAGCCCCGGGACACTCCTTTATGGCTACACCTTC; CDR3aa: CASSPGTLLYGYTF
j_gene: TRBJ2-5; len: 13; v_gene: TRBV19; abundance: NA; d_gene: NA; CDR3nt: TGTGCCAGTAGTGATACGGGCCAAGAGACCCAGTACTTC; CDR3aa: CASSDTGQETQYF
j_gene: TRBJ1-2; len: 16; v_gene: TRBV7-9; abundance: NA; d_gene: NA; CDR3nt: TGTGCCAGCAGCTTCGTTGGGACAACCTTAAACTATGGCTACACCTTC; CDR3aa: CASSFVGTTLNYGYTF
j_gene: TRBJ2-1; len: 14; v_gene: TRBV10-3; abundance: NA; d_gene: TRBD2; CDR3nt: TGTGCCATCAGGCTTAGCGGGGGTGGCAATGAGCAGTTCTTC; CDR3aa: CAIRLSGGGNEQFF
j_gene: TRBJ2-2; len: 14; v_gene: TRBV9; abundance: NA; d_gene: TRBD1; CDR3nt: TGTGCCAGCAGCCCACAGGGGTTGGCCGGGGAGCTGTTTTTT; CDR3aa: CASSPQGLAGELFF
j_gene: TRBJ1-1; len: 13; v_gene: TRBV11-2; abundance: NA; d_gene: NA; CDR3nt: TGTGCCAGCTCCCCGGGACAGAACACTGAAGCTTTCTTT; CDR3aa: CASSPGQNTEAFF
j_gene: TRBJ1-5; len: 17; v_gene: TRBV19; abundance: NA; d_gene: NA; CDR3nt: TGTGCCAGTTCTAGTCTACGGGGAGTGGTCAGCAATCAGCCCCAGCATTTT; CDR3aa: CASSSLRGVVSNQPQHF